Presented here are 5 T cell receptor beta chains from one specimen sequenced in a study of blood T cell repertoires in COVID-19. Repertoires were generated with immunoSEQ multiplex PCR, while TCRdb's copy carries only in-frame clones and drops some. The sample lists some 420,000 clones, more than 80% occurring once. The sample consisted of PBMCs or T cells enriched from blood (not recorded which). All receptors derive from a young man who had recovered from COVID-19.

The sample holds one count of this clone. The chain links TRBV19 to TRBJ2-7, with 12 bases fitting TRBD1. The V and J ends lost 3 bases and 4 bases, in that order; junction bases with no gene match: 4. This CDR3 comprises 15 residues. Per the germline V gene, CDR1 is LNHDA and CDR2 is SQIVND (reference sequence). The CDR3 loop is CASSISGQGAYEQYF. The CDR3 bases are TGTGCCAGTAGTATCTCGGGACAGGGGGCTTACGAGCAGTACTTC.

The V gene is TRBV5-1, the J gene TRBJ2-1; 8 bases fit TRBD2. The CDR3 covers 17 residues. Trimming cost V 0 bases and J 6 bases; bases outside gene matches: 11. CDR1 and CDR2 (germline): SGHRS, YFSETQ. The CDR3 DNA reads as TGCGCCAGCAGCTTGGCTCAGGCTAGCGGGTGGCGCAATGAGCAGTTCTTC. It is translated as CASSLAQASGWRNEQFF.

The gene calls are TRBV27 and TRBJ2-2, with D hard to call. Trimming pared 2 bases from V and 4 bases from J, leaving 8 bases between. The CDR3 has 14 amino acids. Germline V gives CDR1 MNHEY, CDR2 SMNVEV (reference sequence). The CDR3 sequence is CASSLSPSTGELFF. CDR3 nucleotides: TGTGCCAGCAGTTTAAGTCCCAGCACCGGGGAGCTGTTTTTT.

As regards this clone: Other DNA sequences in this sample translate to the same CDR3. The DNA for the CDR3 is TGTGCCAGCGGTAGGAGCTCCTACGAGCAGTACTTC. This translates into CASGRSSYEQYF. The rearrangement uses TRBV27 and TRBJ2-7, with D unclear. The CDR3 totals 12 residues. Germline V gives CDR1 MNHEY, CDR2 SMNVEV (reference sequence). V lost 8 bases, J lost 0 bases, and 8 bases lay in between.

This clone was counted only a few times. The rearrangement joins TRBV2 to TRBJ2-7; perhaps TRBD2 as D (6 bases). Germline V gene lookup returns CDR1 SNHLY and CDR2 FYNNEI. Trimming left V 2 bases short and J 6 bases short, with 20 bases between. The length of the CDR3 is 16 residues. In nucleotides, the CDR3 is TGTGCCAGCAGTGAACGTAGCGGCCTTCTCCTCGGCGAGCAGTACTTC. It specifies CASSERSGLLLGEQYF.